This T cell receptor beta chain appears in the sequencing data of a study of radiotherapy plus CTLA-4 blockade in lung cancer (dated by TCRdb to the late 2010s). About the study as a whole: Objective responses were observed in 15% to 20% of enrolled patients, and disease control was achieved in around 28%.

The CDR3, from cysteine to phenylalanine, totals 14 residues. Only CDR3 DNA remains: 42 bases, in frame from the first base. Trimming takes 2 bases from V and 0 bases from J, and the germline ends sit 7 bases apart. Sequences LNHDA (CDR1) and SQIVND (CDR2) are obtained from the germline V gene (reference sequence). As regards this clone: No antigen is known for it. Per-nucleotide qualities are absent, and no much larger clonotype sits a single base away.

Paper-wide results and their limitations: Early dynamic changes in blood T cell clones, together with increased serum interferon-beta after radiation, were reported as the strongest predictors of response. After treatment with radiotherapy and ipilimumab, TCR clones that came from tumors expanded in the peripheral blood.

Receptor amplification or capture employed the immunoSEQ multiplex PCR assay. TCRdb mirrors the immuneACCESS table, restricted to in-frame sequences. Some clones are absent from its copies; in checked studies, under half trace to an unresolved V gene, and the reason for the others is unknown. The sample includes 75,000 to 100,000 clones, with roughly 79% observed a single time. The ten largest make up around 2.8% of the sample. Focal radiation therapy combined with CTLA-4 blockade (ipilimumab) was tested in patients with chemo-refractory metastatic non-small-cell lung cancer. This sequence originates from a human donor with non-small cell lung cancer who had a partial response to radiotherapy plus ipilimumab. Some clones in this sample may be carry-over from other donors' samples. The source was peripheral blood, collected from a patient treated with radiotherapy plus ipilimumab. The receptor chain draws on TRBV19 and TRBJ2-5; no confident D gene assignment can be made. The DNA sequence is as follows: TGTGCCAGTAGTATACGCAGCGACCAAGAGACCCAGTACTTC. It codes for CASSIRSDQETQYF. The entire variable domain, with the stretches around the CDR3 drawn from the reference TRBV19 and TRBJ2-5 proteins, is DGGITQSPKYLFRKEGQNVTLSCEQNLNHDAMYWYRQDPGQGLRLIYYSQIVNDFQKGDIAEGYSVSREKKESFPLTVTSAQKNPTAFYLCASSIRSDQETQYFGPGTRLLVL.